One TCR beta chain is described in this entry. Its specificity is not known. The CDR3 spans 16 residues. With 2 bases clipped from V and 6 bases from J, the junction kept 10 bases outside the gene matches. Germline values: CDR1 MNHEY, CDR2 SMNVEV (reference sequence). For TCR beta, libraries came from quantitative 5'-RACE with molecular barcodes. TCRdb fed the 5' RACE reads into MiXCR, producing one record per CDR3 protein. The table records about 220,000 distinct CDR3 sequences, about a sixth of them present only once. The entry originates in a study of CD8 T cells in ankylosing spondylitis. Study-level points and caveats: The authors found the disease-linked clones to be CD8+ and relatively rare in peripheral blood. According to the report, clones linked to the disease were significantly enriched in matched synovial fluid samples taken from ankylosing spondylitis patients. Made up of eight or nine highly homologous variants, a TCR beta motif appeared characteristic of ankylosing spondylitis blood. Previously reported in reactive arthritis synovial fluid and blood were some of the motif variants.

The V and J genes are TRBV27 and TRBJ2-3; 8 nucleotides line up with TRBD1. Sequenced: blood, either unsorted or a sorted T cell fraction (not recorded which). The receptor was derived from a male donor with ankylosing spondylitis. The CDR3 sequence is CASSLITGGPTDTQYF. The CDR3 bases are TGTGCCAGCAGTTTAATTACAGGGGGTCCTACGGATACGCAGTATTTT.